A selection of T cell receptor beta chains follows, all from one sample in a study of cytomegalovirus exposure and HLA in healthy donors. This table comes from immunoSEQ multiplex PCR, and its TCRdb copy is limited to in-frame clones, with some not included. The data hold about 160,000 clones, with roughly 65% observed a single time. Sequenced sample: PBMCs. The receptors were sampled from a woman between 18 and 29 years old in good health and CMV-seropositive. CDR3s include the opening cysteine and the closing phenylalanine or tryptophan. The order of the fields is D gene, V gene, clone size, J gene, CDR3 protein, CDR3 DNA. A D gene is named only where the DNA matches it firmly. Size values are once, few and many counts, or a class for expanded clones, and some rows have none.

D: NA
V: TRBV14
size: NA
J: TRBJ2-3
CDR3: CASSLGAGPIDTQYF
DNA: TGTGCCAGCAGCCTAGGGGCGGGACCAATAGATACGCAGTATTTT

D: NA
V: TRBV11-2
size: NA
J: TRBJ1-4
CDR3: CASSPQKGKLFF
DNA: TGTGCCAGCAGCCCTCAAAAGGGGAAACTGTTTTTT

D: NA
V: TRBV19
size: NA
J: TRBJ1-2
CDR3: CASSFGDYGYTF
DNA: TGTGCCAGTAGCTTCGGGGACTATGGCTACACCTTC

D: NA
V: TRBV6-5
size: few
J: TRBJ1-3
CDR3: CASTPDRGNTIYF
DNA: TGTGCCAGCACGCCCGACAGGGGAAACACCATATATTTT

D: NA
V: TRBV7-9
size: NA
J: TRBJ2-1
CDR3: CASSSRDTPSGEQFF
DNA: TGTGCCAGCAGTTCTCGGGATACCCCCTCCGGGGAGCAGTTCTTC

D: NA
V: TRBV27
size: NA
J: TRBJ2-7
CDR3: CASSLGGAGDEQYF
DNA: TGTGCCAGCAGTTTAGGGGGGGCGGGGGACGAGCAGTACTTC

D: TRBD2
V: TRBV27
size: NA
J: TRBJ2-1
CDR3: CASSFGLAGGGDEQFF
DNA: TGTGCCAGCAGTTTCGGACTAGCGGGAGGAGGTGATGAGCAGTTCTTC

D: NA
V: TRBV6-5
size: NA
J: TRBJ1-4
CDR3: CASTTRQAGEKLFF
DNA: TGTGCCAGCACCACTCGACAGGCGGGTGAAAAACTGTTTTTT

D: NA
V: TRBV5-8
size: NA
J: TRBJ2-7
CDR3: CASSHGGYSQNIYEQYF
DNA: TGTGCCAGCAGCCACGGGGGTTACTCTCAAAATATTTACGAGCAGTACTTC

D: NA
V: TRBV7-6
size: NA
J: TRBJ1-1
CDR3: CASSLVGARQGNTEAFF
DNA: TGTGCCAGCAGCTTAGTAGGGGCCCGCCAGGGAAACACTGAAGCTTTCTTT

D: TRBD1
V: TRBV29-1
size: NA
J: TRBJ2-7
CDR3: CSVERDRGSEQYF
DNA: TGCAGCGTTGAAAGGGACAGGGGGAGCGAGCAGTACTTC

D: NA
V: TRBV6-6
size: NA
J: TRBJ2-7
CDR3: CASSFKTGVTYEQYF
DNA: TGTGCCAGCAGCTTTAAAACAGGTGTCACCTACGAGCAGTACTTC

D: NA
V: TRBV6-5
size: once
J: TRBJ1-1
CDR3: CASSTLSGVKTEAFF
DNA: TGTGCCAGCAGTACTCTATCAGGGGTGAAGACTGAAGCTTTCTTT

D: NA
V: TRBV10-3
size: NA
J: TRBJ2-3
CDR3: CAISESQSDTQYF
DNA: TGTGCCATCAGTGAGTCCCAGTCAGATACGCAGTATTTT

D: TRBD2
V: TRBV5-6
size: NA
J: TRBJ2-1
CDR3: CASSLAPGGWNNEQFF
DNA: TGTGCCAGCAGCTTGGCCCCGGGGGGTTGGAATAATGAGCAGTTCTTC

D: TRBD2
V: TRBV2
size: NA
J: TRBJ2-1
CDR3: CASSAGLAGGLSSYNEQFF
DNA: TGTGCCAGCAGTGCCGGACTAGCGGGGGGCCTGAGCTCCTACAATGAGCAGTTCTTC

D: TRBD2
V: TRBV10-3
size: few
J: TRBJ2-5
CDR3: CAISLGLAGEETQYF
DNA: TGTGCCATCAGTCTCGGACTAGCGGGGGAAGAGACCCAGTACTTC

D: NA
V: TRBV5-1
size: NA
J: TRBJ2-1
CDR3: CATRGHFSYNEQFF
DNA: TGCGCCACCCGAGGGCACTTCTCCTACAATGAGCAGTTCTTC

D: NA
V: TRBV27
size: NA
J: TRBJ2-7
CDR3: CASGDREIYHEQYF
DNA: TGTGCCAGCGGAGACAGAGAGATTTACCACGAGCAGTACTTC

D: NA
V: TRBV19
size: NA
J: TRBJ1-1
CDR3: CASSIEGGTEAFF
DNA: TGTGCCAGTAGTATAGAGGGAGGAACTGAAGCTTTCTTT

D: TRBD1
V: TRBV7-9
size: NA
J: TRBJ1-4
CDR3: CASSPRTGTNEKLFF
DNA: TGTGCCAGCAGCCCCCGGACAGGCACTAATGAAAAACTGTTTTTT

D: NA
V: TRBV27
size: NA
J: TRBJ1-1
CDR3: CASSLSWSLRTEAFF
DNA: TGTGCCAGCAGTTTATCTTGGTCGCTTAGAACTGAAGCTTTCTTT

D: TRBD2
V: TRBV30
size: NA
J: TRBJ2-7
CDR3: CAWSTGLAGRYEQYF
DNA: TGTGCCTGGAGCACAGGACTAGCGGGACGGTACGAGCAGTACTTC